This record covers a single T cell receptor (beta chain). What it binds is not known. Trimming removed 4 bases from V and 3 bases from J, with 24 bases in between. CDR1 is SGHTS, CDR2 YDEGEE, per germline. This CDR3 has 18 residues. This sample was included in a study of OX40 agonist ivuxolimab in advanced cancers. Study information: Mean age 60 years, range about 20 to 90; around 80% male. Eligibility admitted prior anti-PD-1, anti-PD-L1 or anti-CTLA-4 therapy; 35% to 40% had some.

Points from the study as a whole: The mean number of expanded clones was higher in CD8+ T cells than in CD4+. At 0.1 to 3.0 mg/kg, CD4+ and CD8+ blood T cells expanded clonally by week 6.

Assay: immunoSEQ multiplex PCR; the TCRdb copy retains only in-frame clones and omits some. This sample has tens of thousands of clones, with more than 70% found just once. This specimen consisted of CD4+ or CD8+ T cells sorted from blood, obtained in a trial of the OX40 agonist ivuxolimab. The genes are TRBV5-8 and TRBJ2-3; D tentatively reads TRBD1 or TRBD2 (6 bases each). This receptor was identified in an adult with an advanced solid tumor such as melanoma, head and neck, liver or kidney cancer. CDR3 in DNA: TGTGCCAGCAGCCTTCTCCCGGCGCCGGGGGCAAGGACAGATACGCAGTATTTT. Translated, it gives CASSLLPAPGARTDTQYF.